The clone carrying this TCR beta chain was counted once. This sample is part of a study of blood T cell repertoires in COVID-19. About the study: The United States, Italy and Spain provided the acute and convalescent COVID-19 samples.

Trimming left V 3 bases short and J 8 bases short, with 9 bases between. The germline V gene encodes CDR1 SGHRS and CDR2 YFSETQ. This CDR3 region has 13 residues. Study processing details: By means of reference gene primer amplification, nucleated cell counts were estimated. Sequencing used immunoSEQ multiplex PCR; TCRdb keeps in-frame clones, though not all of them. V and J calls and clone size follow that table, whereas D and trimming were derived from the DNA. The sample contains fewer than 300,000 clones, approximately 87% of which appear only once. The receptor was isolated from a woman in her 70s with active or convalescent COVID-19. The specimen was peripheral blood. The chain links TRBV5-1 to TRBJ1-6; D gene uncertain. The CDR3 DNA reads as TGCGCCAGCAGCTATACGATAGATTCACCCCTCCACTTT. Amino acids: CASSYTIDSPLHF.